This TCR beta chain was profiled in a study of blood T cell repertoires in COVID-19. Study context: Donors in the United States, Italy and Spain gave samples during acute or convalescent COVID-19. T cells, B-cell-depleted T cells, or PBMCs provided the cDNA or gDNA that served as material.

Per the original data handling: Estimates of nucleated cell counts were drawn from the amplification of reference gene primers. Method: immunoSEQ multiplex PCR; TCRdb's copy keeps in-frame clones and lacks some. The V and J calls and clone size come from that table; D and trimming were worked out from the DNA. The top ten hold about 3.9% of the sample, which has fewer than 60,000 clones, 90% seen once. Germline V gene data show CDR1 as LNHNV and CDR2 as YYDKDF (reference sequence). With V trimmed by 3 bases and J by 9 bases, 13 bases remained unmatched. CDR3 size: 16 residues. The rearrangement links TRBV15 to TRBJ2-5, with TRBD2 identical over 10 bases. The material sequenced was peripheral blood. The origin of this receptor is a human donor in a cohort sampled during active COVID-19. CDR3 residues: CATSRGTGLATAAQYF. CDR3 bases: TGTGCCACCAGCAGGGGGACGGGACTAGCGACAGCGGCCCAGTACTTC.